This TCR beta chain was retrieved from a study of cytomegalovirus exposure and HLA in healthy donors. Study-wide findings and caveats: V- and J-gene trimming of TCR beta was linked (in a later analysis) to a missense DCLRE1C variant.

The germline gives CDR1 SGHNT, CDR2 YYREEE (reference sequence). The CDR3 length is 16 residues. The trim removed 0 bases at V and 8 bases at J, leaving 13 bases unmatched. PCR employed 60 Vbeta and 13 Jbeta primers. Sequenced by immunoSEQ multiplex PCR; TCRdb stores in-frame clones only, minus some. The sample lists over 95,000 clones, 74% occurring once. Not recorded for this donor was the CMV serostatus. On this clone itself: Its specificity is not known.

The clonotype comes from a human donor in good health. The chain combines TRBV5-4 with TRBJ1-2; TRBD1 aligns across 7 bases. Material: PBMCs. The CDR3 region has the DNA TGTGCCAGCAGCTTGGTCCCCCGGGACAGCCCCGGCGGCTACACCTTC. Its protein is CASSLVPRDSPGGYTF.